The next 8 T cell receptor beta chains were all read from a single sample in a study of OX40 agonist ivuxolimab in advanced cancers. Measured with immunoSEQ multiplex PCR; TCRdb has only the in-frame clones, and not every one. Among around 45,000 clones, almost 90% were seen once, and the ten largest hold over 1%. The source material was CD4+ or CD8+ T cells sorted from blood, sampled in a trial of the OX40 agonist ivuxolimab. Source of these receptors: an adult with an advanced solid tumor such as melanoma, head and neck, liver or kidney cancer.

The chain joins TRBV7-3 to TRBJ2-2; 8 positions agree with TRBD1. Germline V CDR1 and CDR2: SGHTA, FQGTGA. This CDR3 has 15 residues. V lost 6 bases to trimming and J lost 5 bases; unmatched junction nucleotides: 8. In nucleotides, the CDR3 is TGTGCCAGCAGGAAAAGGACAGGGAGGACCGGGGAGCTGTTTTTT. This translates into CASRKRTGRTGELFF.

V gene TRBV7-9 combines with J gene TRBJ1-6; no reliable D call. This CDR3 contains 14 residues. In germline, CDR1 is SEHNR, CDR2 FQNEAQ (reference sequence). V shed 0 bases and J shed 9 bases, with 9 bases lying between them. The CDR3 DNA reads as TGTGCCAGCAGCTTAGCCTTGTCTTCTTCACCCCTCCACTTT. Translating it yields CASSLALSSSPLHF. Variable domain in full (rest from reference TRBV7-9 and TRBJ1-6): DTGVSQNPRHKITKRGQNVTFRCDPISEHNRLYWYRQTLGQGPEFLTYFQNEAQLEKSRLLSDRFSAERPKGSFSTLEIQRTEQGDSAMYLCASSLALSSSPLHFGNGTRLTVT.

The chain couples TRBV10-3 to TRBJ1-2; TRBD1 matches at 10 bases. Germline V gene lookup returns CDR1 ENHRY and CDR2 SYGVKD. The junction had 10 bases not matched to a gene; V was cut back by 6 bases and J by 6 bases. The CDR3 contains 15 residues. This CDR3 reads CAISPMTGGFNGYTF. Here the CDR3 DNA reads TGTGCCATCAGCCCTATGACAGGGGGCTTTAATGGCTACACCTTC.

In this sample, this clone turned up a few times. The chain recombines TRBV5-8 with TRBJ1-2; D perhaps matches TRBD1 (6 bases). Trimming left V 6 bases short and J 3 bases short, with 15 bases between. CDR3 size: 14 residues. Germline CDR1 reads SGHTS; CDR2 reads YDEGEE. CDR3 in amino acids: CASTLGGPHYGYTF. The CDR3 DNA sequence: TGTGCCAGCACCCTTGGGGGCCCGCACTATGGCTACACCTTC.

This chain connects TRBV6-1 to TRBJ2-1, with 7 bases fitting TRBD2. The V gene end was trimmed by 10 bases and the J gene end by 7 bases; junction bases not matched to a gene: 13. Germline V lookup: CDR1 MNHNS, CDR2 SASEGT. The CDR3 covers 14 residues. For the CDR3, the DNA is TGTGCCACCTACCCAACGGGAGGTAGGAATGAGCAGTTCTTC. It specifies CATYPTGGRNEQFF.

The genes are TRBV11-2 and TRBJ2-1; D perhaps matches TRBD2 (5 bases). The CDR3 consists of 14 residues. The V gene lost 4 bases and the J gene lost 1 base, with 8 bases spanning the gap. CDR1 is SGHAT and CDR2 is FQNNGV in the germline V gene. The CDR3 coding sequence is TGTGCCAGCAGCTGGACTCAGTCCTACAATGAGCAGTTCTTC. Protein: CASSWTQSYNEQFF.

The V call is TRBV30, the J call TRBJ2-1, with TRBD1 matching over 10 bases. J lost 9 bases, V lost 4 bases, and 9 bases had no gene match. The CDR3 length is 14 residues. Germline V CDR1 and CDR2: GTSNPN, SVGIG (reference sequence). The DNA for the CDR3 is TGTGCCTGGACCGGGACACGGACAGGGGGTGAGCAGTTCTTC. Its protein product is CAWTGTRTGGEQFF.

CDR3 nucleotide sequence: TGTGCCAGCAGCTGGACCGGGGAGCTGTTTTTT. Residues: CASSWTGELFF. V is TRBV7-8 and J is TRBJ2-2; D unresolved. Trimming took 4 bases from V and 5 from J, leaving 2 bases between them. Germline V gene sequence: CDR1 SGHVS, CDR2 FQNEAQ. The CDR3 runs 11 residues.